The 23 T cell receptor beta chains given below trace back to one sample, sequenced in a study of T cell changes during pregnancy in multiple sclerosis (dated by TCRdb to the late 2010s). To prepare the library, the immunoSEQ multiplex PCR assay was applied. The immuneACCESS repertoire file appears here via TCRdb, limited to in-frame rearrangements. These files lack a portion of the clones; in checked studies, under half of the deficit traces to unresolved V genes, and the cause of the others is not known. The sample includes 85,000 to 95,000 clones, with 91% observed a single time. Of the sample, about 1.6% falls within the top ten clones. Source: peripheral blood, taken after pregnancy. The receptors originated from a female donor in good health, enrolled as a control in a pregnancy study.

This clone was found once. The chain links TRBV15 to TRBJ2-7, with D possibly TRBD1 on 5 matching bases. This CDR3 region has 15 residues. Trimming pared 0 bases from V and 3 bases from J, leaving 12 bases between. Germline CDR1 LNHNV, CDR2 YYDKDF (reference sequence). The CDR3 region is CATSRDRGRVYEQYF. The CDR3 nucleotides read TGTGCCACCAGCAGAGATAGGGGCAGAGTCTACGAGCAGTACTTC.

The chain combines TRBV18 with TRBJ1-4, with D unresolved. There are 13 residues in the CDR3. The germline V and J ends were trimmed by 3 bases and 7 bases, with 9 bases remaining between them. CDR1 is KGHSH and CDR2 is LQKENI in the germline V gene. CDR3 sequence (DNA): TGTGCCAGCTCACCGAAAGGAGGTGAAAAACTGTTTTTT. Its protein product is CASSPKGGEKLFF.

J is TRBJ2-4 and V is TRBV30, with TRBD1 as a possible D gene (6 bases). With 0 bases removed from V and 1 base from J, the gap between germline ends came to 22 bases. The CDR3 consists of 19 residues. Germline V gene sequence: CDR1 GTSNPN, CDR2 SVGIG (reference sequence). This chain's CDR3 is CAWSVPGQRFLLAKNIQYF. DNA for the CDR3: TGTGCCTGGAGTGTACCCGGACAGAGATTCTTGCTGGCCAAAAACATTCAGTACTTC.

There are a few counts of this clone. V is TRBV4-3 and J is TRBJ1-2; no firm D call. There are 14 residues in the CDR3. Deletions cut 1 base from V and 4 bases from J, with 10 bases between. Germline-derived CDR1 and CDR2 are LGHNA and YSLEER. The DNA for the CDR3 is TGCGCCAGCAGCCAAGTGGAGGGCTTCTATGGCTACACCTTC. Its protein product is CASSQVEGFYGYTF.

The chain employs TRBV28 and TRBJ2-4, with D uncertain. The germline V gene has CDR1 MDHEN and CDR2 SYDVKM. V gave up 7 bases and J gave up 0 bases, with 10 bases separating them. The CDR3 contains 14 residues. CDR3 in amino acids: CASTTKLAKNIQYF. CDR3 coding DNA: TGTGCCAGCACTACGAAGCTAGCCAAAAACATTCAGTACTTC.

The chain has TRBV11-2 and TRBJ2-1; TRBD2 matches at 13 bases. In germline, CDR1 is SGHAT, CDR2 FQNNGV. V lost 5 bases and J lost 6; bases outside the gene matches: 1. This CDR3 spans 14 amino acids. CDR3 sequence: CASSTSGGANEQFF. CDR3 bases: TGTGCCAGCAGCACTAGCGGGGGGGCCAATGAGCAGTTCTTC.

This chain links TRBV5-1 with TRBJ2-1; 8 positions agree with TRBD2. The CDR3 extends over 16 amino acids. The trim removed 4 bases at V and 7 bases at J, leaving 13 bases unmatched. Germline values: CDR1 SGHRS, CDR2 YFSETQ. The CDR3 here is CASSLPTGGLGNEQFF. CDR3 bases: TGCGCCAGCAGCCTGCCCACGGGGGGGCTCGGTAATGAGCAGTTCTTC.

This sequence joins TRBV7-9 and TRBJ1-3; D remains unclear. Trimming stripped 7 bases from V and 1 base from J, with 11 bases between. This CDR3 spans 14 amino acids. Looked up from germline, CDR1 is SEHNR and CDR2 is FQNEAQ (reference sequence). The CDR3 protein is CASTAAGSGNTIYF. DNA for the CDR3: TGTGCCAGCACGGCGGCCGGATCTGGAAACACCATATATTTT. The full variable domain, rest sourced from reference TRBV7-9 and TRBJ1-3, is DTGVSQNPRHKITKRGQNVTFRCDPISEHNRLYWYRQTLGQGPEFLTYFQNEAQLEKSRLLSDRFSAERPKGSFSTLEIQRTEQGDSAMYLCASTAAGSGNTIYFGEGSWLTVV.

The CDR3: CASSDLRSQETQYF. CDR3 in DNA: TGTGCCAGCAGTGACTTGCGGTCACAAGAGACCCAGTACTTC. The chain uses TRBV2 and TRBJ2-5; unclear D gene. Looked up from germline, CDR1 is SNHLY and CDR2 is FYNNEI. Trimming removed 3 bases at V and 2 bases at J, with 10 bases between. This CDR3 contains 14 residues.

The genes are TRBV6-6 and TRBJ1-2; 8 nucleotides agree with TRBD1. The V gene end was trimmed by 6 bases and the J gene end by 4 bases; junction bases not matched to a gene: 7. CDR3 length equals 14 residues. Germline V gives CDR1 MNHNY, CDR2 SVGAGI (reference sequence). The CDR3 loop reads CASSDRGPPYGYTF. The DNA of the CDR3 is TGTGCCAGCAGCGACAGGGGCCCTCCCTATGGCTACACCTTC.

V is TRBV19 and J is TRBJ1-2, with TRBD1 matching 8 bases. The trim removed 10 bases at V and 4 bases at J, leaving 5 bases unmatched. The CDR3 has 12 amino acids. CDR1 LNHDA and CDR2 SQIVND come from the germline V gene (reference sequence). The CDR3 sequence: CATRTGTYGYTF. The DNA for the CDR3 is TGTGCCACCAGGACAGGGACCTATGGCTACACCTTC.

The chain has TRBV5-1 and TRBJ2-2; 9 bases agree with TRBD1. Germline CDR1 reads SGHRS; CDR2 reads YFSETQ. The CDR3 is 15 residues long. Trimming removed 4 bases from V and 6 bases from J; junction bases left unmatched: 7. CDR3 region: CASSGWTGVPGELFF. The CDR3 bases are TGCGCCAGCAGCGGCTGGACAGGGGTACCCGGGGAGCTGTTTTTT.

This chain joins TRBV11-2 and TRBJ1-4; D gene ambiguous. The length of the CDR3 is 15 residues. V dropped 2 bases and J dropped 7 bases, with 14 bases sitting between them. CDR1 is SGHAT and CDR2 is FQNNGV in the germline V gene. CDR3 residues: CASSLRLPGGEKLFF. For the CDR3, the DNA is TGTGCCAGCAGCTTACGCCTCCCTGGAGGTGAAAAACTGTTTTTT.

CDR3 region: CASSYSTLTASYEQYF. The CDR3 bases are TGTGCCAGCAGTTACTCGACTTTGACGGCCTCCTACGAGCAGTACTTC. The V gene is TRBV6-6, the J gene TRBJ2-7; D not certain. Trimming shortened V by 0 bases and J by 0 bases, and 12 bases separated the two germline ends. The CDR3 is 16 amino acids. CDR1 and CDR2 (germline): MNHNY, SVGAGI (reference sequence).

This chain links TRBV30 with TRBJ1-1; perhaps TRBD1 as D (6 bases). CDR1 and CDR2 (germline): GTSNPN, SVGIG (reference sequence). Trimming removed 0 bases at V and 4 bases at J, with 12 bases between. The length of the CDR3 is 14 residues. In DNA form, the CDR3 reads TGTGCCTGGAGTGTACGCCCCAGGGGCACTGAAGCTTTCTTT. Its protein is CAWSVRPRGTEAFF.

The genes are TRBV5-1 and TRBJ2-2; possibly TRBD2 for D (6 bases). Deletions cut 7 bases from V and 6 bases from J, with 13 bases between. The germline V gene has CDR1 SGHRS and CDR2 YFSETQ. This CDR3 has 13 residues. In DNA, the CDR3 is TGCGCCAGCGCCGGGGGTTTGCCCGGGGAGCTGTTTTTT. Translation: CASAGGLPGELFF.

V gene TRBV5-1 combines with J gene TRBJ2-5, with 7 positions matching TRBD1. Trimming took 4 bases from V and 1 from J; bases not matched to a gene: 7. The CDR3 loop spans 15 amino acids. The germline V gene encodes CDR1 SGHRS and CDR2 YFSETQ. DNA of the CDR3: TGCGCCAGCAGCAGACCAACAGGGGCCCAAGAGACCCAGTACTTC. It codes for CASSRPTGAQETQYF.

This clone was seen just once. In nucleotides, the CDR3 is TGCGCCAGCAGCCTCGGACAGGGGGACGCAACTAATGAAAAACTGTTTTTT. This sequence encodes CASSLGQGDATNEKLFF. The rearrangement links TRBV4-1 to TRBJ1-4; TRBD1 aligns across 10 bases. The trim removed 4 bases at V and 0 bases at J, leaving 5 bases unmatched. The CDR3 has 17 residues. CDR1 and CDR2 (germline): MGHRA, YSYEKL.

This chain links TRBV27 with TRBJ1-2; the match to TRBD1 covers 10 bases. Germline V gene lookup returns CDR1 MNHEY and CDR2 SMNVEV (reference sequence). J lost 5 bases, V lost 4 bases, and 4 bases had no gene match. The CDR3 sequence is 14 residues long. This CDR3 reads CASSWTGGGYGYTF. CDR3 sequence (DNA): TGTGCCAGCAGTTGGACAGGGGGGGGGTATGGCTACACCTTC.

The chain couples TRBV5-8 to TRBJ2-1, with a tentative D call TRBD2 (7 bases). Germline CDR1 is SGHTS and CDR2 is YDEGEE. CDR3 length: 16 residues. Trimming took 2 bases from V and 1 from J, leaving 13 bases between them. CDR3: CASSLRGAVSYNEQFF. DNA of the CDR3: TGTGCCAGCAGCTTACGGGGGGCCGTATCCTACAATGAGCAGTTCTTC.

The rearrangement links TRBV27 to TRBJ2-1; unclear D gene. The CDR3 has 15 residues. CDR1 MNHEY and CDR2 SMNVEV come from the germline V gene (reference sequence). V dropped 3 bases and J dropped 12 bases, with 21 bases sitting between them. CDR3 residues: CASSFSKKVFPRQFF. CDR3 nucleotide sequence: TGTGCCAGCAGTTTCAGCAAAAAGGTCTTCCCTAGGCAGTTCTTC.

This rearrangement joins TRBV7-2 to TRBJ2-3; D might be TRBD2 (6 bases). The CDR3 sequence is 16 residues long. With 4 bases removed from V and 0 bases from J, the gap between germline ends came to 14 bases. Germline V gene lookup returns CDR1 SGHTA and CDR2 FQGNSA. CDR3 protein: CASSSVAGLSTDTQYF. The CDR3 nucleotides read TGTGCCAGCAGCTCCGTGGCGGGGCTAAGCACAGATACGCAGTATTTT.

A single count supports this clone. V gene TRBV27 combines with J gene TRBJ2-1; 12 bases line up with TRBD2. CDR1 is MNHEY and CDR2 is SMNVEV in the germline V gene (reference sequence). The ends lost 0 bases at V and 9 bases at J; junction bases unmatched: 12. This CDR3 is built from 18 residues. The CDR3: CASSLSTSGGKSWREQFF. The CDR3, as DNA: TGTGCCAGCAGTTTATCGACTAGCGGGGGCAAATCCTGGCGTGAGCAGTTCTTC.